This passage covers 24 T cell receptor beta chains from one sample sequenced in a study of beta chain features in type 1 diabetes. The sequenced template was cDNA made from the entire isolated RNA. The table came from immunoSEQ multiplex PCR; TCRdb's copy has only in-frame clones and leaves some out. This repertoire shows around 500,000 clones, over 25% found once; its top ten account for around 0.065%. Sequencing was done on a sample of naive CD4+ T cells from blood. These receptors all stem from a man in his late teens or twenties in good health.

This clone was detected once. At one boundary the junction diverges from the germline segment, which might be a read error. J is TRBJ2-3 and V is TRBV2, with D perhaps being TRBD1 or TRBD2 (5 bases each). Germline-derived CDR1 and CDR2 are SNHLY and FYNNEI. CDR3 length equals 12 residues. The CDR3 loop reads CASSEAGDRLFF. The CDR3, as DNA: TGTGCCAGCAGTGAAGCCGGGGACCGGCTCTTTTTT. Full variable domain (outside the CDR3, taken from reference TRBV2 and TRBJ2-3): EPEVTQTPSHQVTQMGQEVILRCVPISNHLYFYWYRQILGQKVEFLVSFYNNEISEKSEIFDDQFSVERPDGSNFTLKIRSTKLEDSAMYFCASSEAGDRLFFGPGTRLTVL.

In its sample, this clone was seen a few times. The gene calls are TRBV18 and TRBJ2-3, with D perhaps TRBD1 (6 bases). With 2 bases removed from V and 3 bases from J, the gap between germline ends came to 9 bases. CDR3 length: 14 residues. Germline V gene lookup returns CDR1 KGHSH and CDR2 LQKENI. CDR3 in amino acids: CASSPDTGTDTQYF. Here the CDR3 DNA reads TGTGCCAGCTCACCAGACACAGGGACAGATACGCAGTATTTT.

This clone was counted a few times. The J gene is TRBJ2-1, the V gene TRBV27, with a tentative D call TRBD2 (5 bases). CDR3 size: 15 residues. V was shortened by 6 bases and J by 3 bases, with 15 bases between the two germline ends. CDR1 is MNHEY, CDR2 SMNVEV, per germline (reference sequence). This chain's CDR3 is CASSLAAALYNEQFF. The DNA for the CDR3 is TGTGCCAGCAGCCTGGCAGCGGCTCTCTACAATGAGCAGTTCTTC.

This clone has a handful of counts. The chain is built from TRBV18 and TRBJ2-7; D remains ambiguous. There are 12 residues in the CDR3. V lost 1 base and J 2 bases, leaving 3 bases between the germline ends. Per germline, CDR1 KGHSH and CDR2 LQKENI. The CDR3: CASSPQPYEQYF. DNA of the CDR3: TGTGCCAGCTCACCACAACCCTACGAGCAGTACTTC.

The V call is TRBV5-6, the J call TRBJ2-4, with 7 positions matching TRBD1. CDR1 and CDR2 from the germline V gene are SGHDT and YYEEEE. Trimming took 5 bases from V and 6 from J; bases not matched to a gene: 8. There are 14 residues in the CDR3. The CDR3 reads CASRKQGWGNIQYF. In DNA, the CDR3 is TGTGCCAGCAGGAAACAGGGGTGGGGAAACATTCAGTACTTC.

This clone occurred a few times. The V and J genes are TRBV4-1 and TRBJ2-6; the D is unclear. The V gene lost 0 bases and the J gene lost 4 bases, with 16 bases spanning the gap. Germline V gene data show CDR1 as MGHRA and CDR2 as YSYEKL. This CDR3 has 18 residues. CDR3 sequence reads: CASSQDASRLRGANVLTF. The CDR3 DNA reads as TGCGCCAGCAGCCAAGATGCCTCCCGGCTGCGAGGGGCCAACGTCCTGACTTTC.

This clone was recorded only once. This chain connects TRBV6-5 to TRBJ1-2, with 7 positions matching TRBD1. Looked up from germline, CDR1 is MNHEY and CDR2 is SVGAGI. V lost 6 bases to trimming and J lost 0 bases; unmatched junction nucleotides: 7. This CDR3 spans 15 amino acids. The CDR3 loop reads CASRAETGTNYGYTF. As DNA, the CDR3 is TGTGCCAGCAGGGCCGAGACAGGGACTAACTATGGCTACACCTTC.

The rearrangement joins TRBV5-6 to TRBJ2-3, with D unclear. The V end was cut by 1 base, the J end by 8 bases, with 8 bases between. The germline V gene encodes CDR1 SGHDT and CDR2 YYEEEE. The CDR3 covers 12 residues. The CDR3: CASSLTVGTQYF. CDR3 sequence (DNA): TGTGCCAGCAGCTTGACAGTCGGTACGCAGTATTTT.

The rearrangement uses TRBV19 and TRBJ2-1, with D possibly TRBD1 on 5 matching bases. V lost 8 bases and J lost 6, with 17 bases in between. There are 14 residues in the CDR3. From germline, CDR1 is LNHDA and CDR2 SQIVND (reference sequence). In DNA form, the CDR3 reads TGTGCCAGTCCGAACAGGACGCTCTCCAATGAGCAGTTCTTC. Residues: CASPNRTLSNEQFF.

The genes are TRBV7-6 and TRBJ2-5; D gene ambiguous. This CDR3 is built from 13 residues. Germline CDR1 SGHVS, CDR2 FNYEAQ. Trimming pared 6 bases from V and 3 bases from J, leaving 11 bases between. In DNA, the CDR3 is TGTGCCAGCAGTTATCAACTCGAAGAGACCCAGTACTTC. It yields the protein CASSYQLEETQYF.

This clone was found a few times. The V gene is TRBV10-3, the J gene TRBJ2-3, with D possibly called TRBD1 or TRBD2 (7 bases each). The CDR3 is 15 residues long. Trimming cost V 10 bases and J 6 bases, with 23 bases left between them. Germline-derived CDR1 and CDR2 are ENHRY and SYGVKD. The CDR3 loop is CATAPGGDMGDTQYF. The CDR3 nucleotides are TGTGCCACCGCCCCAGGGGGGGATATGGGGGATACGCAGTATTTT.

V and J are TRBV30 and TRBJ2-1, with D possibly being TRBD2 (5 bases). Trimming stripped 3 bases from V and 6 bases from J, with 18 bases between. The V gene's germline CDR1 is GTSNPN and CDR2 SVGIG (reference sequence). The CDR3 spans 15 residues. CDR3 sequence reads: CAWRERRALGNEQFF. The CDR3 region has the DNA TGTGCCTGGAGGGAACGGCGGGCCCTCGGCAATGAGCAGTTCTTC.

There are a few counts of this clone. The rearrangement uses TRBV2 and TRBJ2-7; no clear D. Germline V gene data show CDR1 as SNHLY and CDR2 as FYNNEI. The CDR3 covers 14 residues. V shed 6 bases and J shed 0 bases, with 12 bases lying between them. CDR3 nucleotide sequence: TGTGCCAGCAGGCAGGACGCTGGCTCCTACGAGCAGTACTTC. The encoded protein is CASRQDAGSYEQYF.

This clone was detected only a few times. This rearrangement joins TRBV29-1 to TRBJ2-7, with TRBD1 as a possible D gene (5 bases). This CDR3 is 12 amino acids long. From germline, CDR1 is SQVTM and CDR2 ANQGSEA. Deletions cut 4 bases from V and 4 bases from J, with 11 bases between. The CDR3 nucleotides are TGCAGCGTTGGAACAGGCTTTTACGAGCAGTACTTC. It yields the protein CSVGTGFYEQYF.

A word on this clone: The sample has other DNA sequences that encode this CDR3 too. This sequence joins TRBV25-1 and TRBJ2-7; tentatively, D is TRBD1 (6 bases). Per the germline V gene, CDR1 is MGHDK and CDR2 is SYGVNS. This CDR3 has 12 residues. Trimming took off 6 bases at V and 1 base at J, with 7 bases between the two ends. The CDR3 nucleotides read TGTGCCAGCAGGCAGGGGTCCTACGAGCAGTACTTC. Translating it yields CASRQGSYEQYF.

The genes are TRBV30 and TRBJ1-2; 9 bases align to TRBD1. The trim removed 5 bases at V and 7 bases at J, leaving 5 bases unmatched. CDR1 is GTSNPN and CDR2 is SVGIG in the germline V gene (reference sequence). CDR3 length equals 12 residues. CDR3 sequence reads: CAWGQGMRGYTF. CDR3 in DNA: TGTGCCTGGGGACAGGGGATGCGTGGCTACACCTTC.

This chain joins TRBV11-2 and TRBJ2-7; perhaps TRBD2 as D (6 bases). V was shortened by 4 bases and J by 0 bases, with 13 bases between the two germline ends. Germline CDR1 and CDR2: SGHAT and FQNNGV. CDR3 length: 15 amino acids. The CDR3 DNA is TGTGCCAGCAGCTACCTTCCGGGAGACTCCTACGAGCAGTACTTC. This translates into CASSYLPGDSYEQYF.

The chain combines TRBV4-3 with TRBJ2-3; a weak D match, TRBD2 (6 bases). The V end was cut by 3 bases, the J end by 11 bases, with 12 bases between. The CDR3 is 12 residues long. Germline assignment: CDR1 LGHNA and CDR2 YSLEER. The chain's CDR3 is CASSQVGGEQYF. The CDR3 region has the DNA TGCGCCAGCAGCCAGGTCGGCGGGGAGCAGTATTTT.

The rearrangement uses TRBV6-6 and TRBJ1-4, with D unclear. Trimming took 3 bases from V and 4 from J, leaving 12 bases between them. The CDR3 spans 15 residues. Germline V gene sequence: CDR1 MNHNY, CDR2 SVGAGI (reference sequence). The CDR3 DNA is TGTGCCAGCAGTTATGGTGGCTTCGGTAATGAAAAACTGTTTTTT. The encoded protein is CASSYGGFGNEKLFF.

This clone turned up a few times. This sample also contains other DNA sequences that code for the same CDR3. The V and J genes are TRBV30 and TRBJ2-3; weak D call: TRBD2 (5 bases). Germline-derived CDR1 and CDR2 are GTSNPN and SVGIG (reference sequence). V lost 2 bases and J 0 bases, leaving 6 bases between the germline ends. The CDR3 sequence is 13 residues long. The DNA of the CDR3 is TGTGCCTGGAGTAGCGGTAGCACAGATACGCAGTATTTT. Protein: CAWSSGSTDTQYF.

The V and J genes are TRBV9 and TRBJ2-5; 8 bases are shared with TRBD2. The CDR3 has 16 amino acids. Germline-derived CDR1 and CDR2 are SGDLS and YYNGEE. Losses at the gene ends were 0 bases for V and 4 bases for J; bases not matched to a gene: 8. The CDR3, as DNA: TGTGCCAGCAGCGTAGGGGGACTAGTATCCGGAGAGACCCAGTACTTC. Its translation: CASSVGGLVSGETQYF.

V gene TRBV5-1 combines with J gene TRBJ2-5; D is possibly TRBD2 (5 bases). CDR1 and CDR2 from the germline V gene are SGHRS and YFSETQ. V was shortened by 0 bases and J by 5 bases, with 14 bases between the two germline ends. The CDR3 has 15 residues. CDR3 sequence: CASSLGSLAFETQYF. CDR3 nucleotides: TGCGCCAGCAGCTTGGGGTCCCTAGCATTCGAGACCCAGTACTTC.

The J gene is TRBJ2-3, the V gene TRBV6-5, with D possibly being TRBD2 (6 bases). The germline CDR1 and CDR2 sequences are MNHEY and SVGAGI. V was clipped by 2 bases and J by 5 bases, with 14 bases between them. CDR3 length: 15 residues. The CDR3 protein is CASSYLAGGIDTQYF. CDR3 coding DNA: TGTGCCAGCAGTTACCTAGCCGGAGGGATAGATACGCAGTATTTT.

Only a few counts were recorded for this clone. The chain has TRBV7-2 and TRBJ2-7, with no clear D. This CDR3 region has 14 residues. The germline V gene encodes CDR1 SGHTA and CDR2 FQGNSA. V lost 5 bases and J lost 6, with 17 bases in between. The DNA for the CDR3 is TGTGCCAGCAGCCCTCTGGCCTCGCAAACCGAGCAGTACTTC. It codes for CASSPLASQTEQYF.